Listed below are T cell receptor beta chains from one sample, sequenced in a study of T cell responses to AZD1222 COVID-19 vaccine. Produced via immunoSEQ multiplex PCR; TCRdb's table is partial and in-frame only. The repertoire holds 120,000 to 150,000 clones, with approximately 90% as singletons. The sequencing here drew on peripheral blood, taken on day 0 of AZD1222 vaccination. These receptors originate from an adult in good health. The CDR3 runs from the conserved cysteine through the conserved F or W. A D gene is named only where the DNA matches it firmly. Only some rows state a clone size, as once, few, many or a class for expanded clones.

cdr3_nt: TGTGCCACCAGCAGAGAAATCAGCACTGAAGCTTTCTTT
cdr3_aa: CATSREISTEAFF
clone_size: once
d_call: .
j_call: TRBJ1-1
v_call: TRBV15

cdr3_nt: TGTGTCAGCAGTGAAAGAAGGGGGCGGTTAGGTTCACCCCTCCACTTT
cdr3_aa: CVSSERRGRLGSPLHF
clone_size: .
d_call: TRBD1
j_call: TRBJ1-6
v_call: TRBV6-1

cdr3_nt: TGCAGTGCTAGATGGGAGACCCAGTACTTC
cdr3_aa: CSARWETQYF
clone_size: .
d_call: .
j_call: TRBJ2-5
v_call: TRBV20-1

cdr3_nt: TGCGCCAGCAGCTTGGGTCAAAGAGCAGATACGCAGTATTTT
cdr3_aa: CASSLGQRADTQYF
clone_size: .
d_call: .
j_call: TRBJ2-3
v_call: TRBV5-1

cdr3_nt: TGTGCCAGCAGTGAAGGACGGGAGTCCACAGATACGCAGTATTTT
cdr3_aa: CASSEGRESTDTQYF
clone_size: .
d_call: .
j_call: TRBJ2-3
v_call: TRBV6-4

cdr3_nt: TGTGCCAGCAGCCAAGTAGGACTAGCGGGGGGTACAGATACGCAGTATTTT
cdr3_aa: CASSQVGLAGGTDTQYF
clone_size: .
d_call: TRBD2
j_call: TRBJ2-3
v_call: TRBV4-2

cdr3_nt: TGTGCCAGTACCCCCAGAGGGACAACGGGACAGCCCCAGCATTTT
cdr3_aa: CASTPRGTTGQPQHF
clone_size: .
d_call: .
j_call: TRBJ1-5
v_call: TRBV19

cdr3_nt: TGTGCCAGCAGCTTTGGACAGGGGGCGTCTGGAAACACCATATATTTT
cdr3_aa: CASSFGQGASGNTIYF
clone_size: .
d_call: TRBD1
j_call: TRBJ1-3
v_call: TRBV7-2

cdr3_nt: TGTGCCAGCAGTCCATCGGACTATGGCTACACCTTC
cdr3_aa: CASSPSDYGYTF
clone_size: .
d_call: .
j_call: TRBJ1-2
v_call: TRBV3-1/TRBV3-2

cdr3_nt: TGTGCCAGCAGCGTAGATCCCGGGACAGGGGGCACTGAAGCTTTCTTT
cdr3_aa: CASSVDPGTGGTEAFF
clone_size: .
d_call: TRBD1
j_call: TRBJ1-1
v_call: TRBV9

cdr3_nt: TGTGCCAGTACCTCCGATCGGTGGGGGGGGAACACTGAAGCTTTCTTT
cdr3_aa: CASTSDRWGGNTEAFF
clone_size: .
d_call: .
j_call: TRBJ1-1
v_call: TRBV19

cdr3_nt: TGCGCCAGCAGCTTGGGGGCCCGGTCTAACGAGCAGTACTTC
cdr3_aa: CASSLGARSNEQYF
clone_size: .
d_call: .
j_call: TRBJ2-7
v_call: TRBV5-1

cdr3_nt: TGTGCCAGCAGCTCGGCCGGGACAGGGGGCGAAGTAGGGGGAAACACCATATATTTT
cdr3_aa: CASSSAGTGGEVGGNTIYF
clone_size: .
d_call: TRBD1
j_call: TRBJ1-3
v_call: TRBV7-2

cdr3_nt: TGTGCCAGCACTCTCCTCGGGACAGAGGATCAGCCCCAGCATTTT
cdr3_aa: CASTLLGTEDQPQHF
clone_size: .
d_call: TRBD1
j_call: TRBJ1-5
v_call: TRBV2

cdr3_nt: TGTGCCAGCTCAATCTCAGTTCAAGAGACCCAGTACTTC
cdr3_aa: CASSISVQETQYF
clone_size: .
d_call: .
j_call: TRBJ2-5
v_call: TRBV18

cdr3_nt: TGTGCCTGGACTCACTCTGGATTTAATCAGCCCCAGCATTTT
cdr3_aa: CAWTHSGFNQPQHF
clone_size: few
d_call: .
j_call: TRBJ1-5
v_call: TRBV30

cdr3_nt: TGTGCCAGCAAATCAGGGGATCTACGCTATGGCTACACCTTC
cdr3_aa: CASKSGDLRYGYTF
clone_size: .
d_call: .
j_call: TRBJ1-2
v_call: TRBV27

cdr3_nt: TGTGCCAGCAGCGCTACGCCCGGGACAGGGTTTTTTAGTGGCTACACCTTC
cdr3_aa: CASSATPGTGFFSGYTF
clone_size: .
d_call: TRBD1
j_call: TRBJ1-2
v_call: TRBV9

cdr3_nt: TGCGCCAGCAGACGGCGGGCTAGCGGGGGCCCAGGGGATACGCAGTATTTT
cdr3_aa: CASRRRASGGPGDTQYF
clone_size: .
d_call: TRBD2
j_call: TRBJ2-3
v_call: TRBV5-1

cdr3_nt: TGTGCCAGCAGCAATTACAATGAGCAGTTCTTC
cdr3_aa: CASSNYNEQFF
clone_size: .
d_call: .
j_call: TRBJ2-1
v_call: TRBV28

cdr3_nt: TGTGCCAGCAGCCTCAGAGACAGGGCGGGAATTGGCTACACCTTC
cdr3_aa: CASSLRDRAGIGYTF
clone_size: .
d_call: TRBD1
j_call: TRBJ1-2
v_call: TRBV5-6

cdr3_nt: TGCGCCAGCAGCTTGCATGGGGGAAACACTGAAGCTTTCTTT
cdr3_aa: CASSLHGGNTEAFF
clone_size: .
d_call: .
j_call: TRBJ1-1
v_call: TRBV5-1

cdr3_nt: TGTGCCAGCAGTGAAGGGGGGTATCTAGAGCAGTACTTC
cdr3_aa: CASSEGGYLEQYF
clone_size: .
d_call: .
j_call: TRBJ2-7
v_call: TRBV2

cdr3_nt: TGTGCCAGCAGCTTACGGCTAGCGGGGTACAATGAGCAGTTCTTC
cdr3_aa: CASSLRLAGYNEQFF
clone_size: once
d_call: TRBD2
j_call: TRBJ2-1
v_call: TRBV7-9

cdr3_nt: TGTGCCAGCAGTTTAGGGGAGAGTAATTCACCCCTCCACTTT
cdr3_aa: CASSLGESNSPLHF
clone_size: few
d_call: .
j_call: TRBJ1-6
v_call: TRBV2

cdr3_nt: TGTGCCATCAGTGAGTCAGAGGCCGCCGGGGAGCTGTTTTTT
cdr3_aa: CAISESEAAGELFF
clone_size: .
d_call: .
j_call: TRBJ2-2
v_call: TRBV10-3

cdr3_nt: TGTGCCAGCAGCTTAGGTAACAGGCCCTATGGCTACACCTTC
cdr3_aa: CASSLGNRPYGYTF
clone_size: .
d_call: .
j_call: TRBJ1-2
v_call: TRBV7-9

cdr3_nt: TGTGCCAGTAGGCGGCCAGGCAGCGACGAGCAGTACTTC
cdr3_aa: CASRRPGSDEQYF
clone_size: .
d_call: .
j_call: TRBJ2-7
v_call: TRBV19

cdr3_nt: TGTGCCAGCAGGGTACTCCCTTCTAGCTCCTACGAGCAGTACTTC
cdr3_aa: CASRVLPSSSYEQYF
clone_size: .
d_call: .
j_call: TRBJ2-7
v_call: TRBV28

cdr3_nt: TGCAGCGTTGAAGATCCTCGCGAGCAGTACTTC
cdr3_aa: CSVEDPREQYF
clone_size: .
d_call: .
j_call: TRBJ2-7
v_call: TRBV29-1

cdr3_nt: TGTGCCAGCAGTGATCGGCAGTACGAGCAGTACTTC
cdr3_aa: CASSDRQYEQYF
clone_size: .
d_call: .
j_call: TRBJ2-7
v_call: TRBV2

cdr3_nt: TGTGCCAGCAGCCGGCAGGGGGCAAGGAGCCCTGAAGCTTTCTTT
cdr3_aa: CASSRQGARSPEAFF
clone_size: .
d_call: TRBD1
j_call: TRBJ1-1
v_call: TRBV3-1/TRBV3-2

cdr3_nt: TGTGCCAGTAGTCCCGGGACAGTCTCTGGGGCCAACGTCCTGACTTTC
cdr3_aa: CASSPGTVSGANVLTF
clone_size: .
d_call: TRBD1
j_call: TRBJ2-6
v_call: TRBV19

cdr3_nt: TGTGCCAGCGGCTCCTATGGCTACACCTTC
cdr3_aa: CASGSYGYTF
clone_size: .
d_call: .
j_call: TRBJ1-2
v_call: TRBV28

cdr3_nt: TGTGCCAGCAGTGAAAAAAGCGCAGATACGCAGTATTTT
cdr3_aa: CASSEKSADTQYF
clone_size: .
d_call: .
j_call: TRBJ2-3
v_call: TRBV6-1

cdr3_nt: TGTGCCAGCTCGGGGCAGGGAAGGAATGGCTACACCTTC
cdr3_aa: CASSGQGRNGYTF
clone_size: .
d_call: .
j_call: TRBJ1-2
v_call: TRBV18